This T cell receptor beta chain was recovered during a study of blood T cell repertoires in COVID-19. Study at large: COVID-19 samples, acute and convalescent, were from the United States, Italy and Spain. T cells, B-cell-depleted T cells, or PBMCs provided the cDNA or gDNA that served as material.

The V end was cut by 3 bases, the J end by 5 bases, with 12 bases between. In germline, CDR1 is MDHEN, CDR2 SYDVKM. The CDR3 contains 14 residues. This table comes from immunoSEQ multiplex PCR, and its TCRdb copy is limited to in-frame clones, with some not included. The sample includes 100,000 to 150,000 clones, about nine tenths of them seen just once. The receptor's source is a woman in her seventies with COVID-19, enrolled during active disease. Source material: peripheral blood. This rearrangement joins TRBV28 to TRBJ2-3; perhaps TRBD1 as D (7 bases). CDR3: CASSFRQGGDTQYF. CDR3 bases: TGTGCCAGCAGTTTTCGGCAGGGGGGAGATACGCAGTATTTT.